Described below is a single T cell receptor (beta chain) sequence and its context. The V gene lost 5 bases and the J gene lost 6 bases, with 20 bases spanning the gap. Per germline, CDR1 SEHNR and CDR2 FQNEAQ (reference sequence). The CDR3 covers 16 residues. This sample was included in a study of blood T cell repertoires in COVID-19. Libraries were prepared by immunoSEQ multiplex PCR; TCRdb keeps only in-frame clonotypes and omits some of them. Of some 120,000 clones in the sample, 88% are singletons; the top ten hold approximately 8%. Sequenced input: peripheral blood. This rearrangement joins TRBV7-9 to TRBJ1-5; D perhaps matches TRBD1 (6 bases). The sequence derives from a man aged 45-60 years with acute or convalescent COVID-19. CDR3 bases: TGTGCCAGCAGCCGGAATAGGGCGGGGGCGAGTCAGCCCCAGCATTTT. Translating it yields CASSRNRAGASQPQHF.